Here is one TCR beta chain with its context. This specimen comes from a study of Ad26.COV2.S vaccination and SARS-CoV-2 variants. Method: immunoSEQ multiplex PCR; TCRdb's copy keeps in-frame clones and lacks some. The data hold under 150,000 clones, with roughly 85% observed a single time. CDR1 and CDR2 (germline): LNHDA, SQIVND (reference sequence). This CDR3 has 15 amino acids. With 7 bases removed from V and 1 base from J, the gap between germline ends came to 13 bases. This receptor was identified in a human donor who had recovered from COVID-19. The chain joins TRBV19 to TRBJ2-2, with D unclear. Sequenced here: peripheral blood, sampled after recovery from COVID-19. CDR3 sequence: CASTENWGNTGELFF. CDR3 DNA sequence: TGTGCCAGTACTGAGAACTGGGGGAACACCGGGGAGCTGTTTTTT.